This TCR beta chain appears in the sequencing data of a study of naive and memory T cell subsets. Cells stained for CD3, CD4, CD8, CD45RA, CD27 and viability were sorted into four CD45RA/CD27 subsets. This CDR3 contains 15 residues. Germline assignment: CDR1 MNHEY and CDR2 SVGAGI. V lost 6 bases to trimming and J lost 5 bases, with 18 bases between them. Both TRBC1 and TRBC2 were covered by a beta constant-region primer of two equimolar oligonucleotides. One entry per CDR3 protein, called by TCRdb with MiXCR from the UMI-ligation and nested PCR reads. The sample has 37,000 or so distinct CDR3 sequences, roughly 14% seen once; the top ten hold roughly a fifth.

Sequenced: effector memory CD4+ T cells from blood. Subset denoted: effector memory, CD45RA- CD27-. The V call is TRBV6-5, the J call TRBJ2-3; D is possibly TRBD1 or TRBD2 (5 bases each). This clonotype originated in a human donor in good health. Here the CDR3 DNA reads TGTGCCAGCAGGCCGGGACCCCGCGTCGGAGATACGCAGTATTTT. Translating gives CASRPGPRVGDTQYF.